This T cell receptor (beta chain) was recorded in a study of blood T cell repertoires in COVID-19. Study-level information: COVID-19 samples from acute and convalescent phases originated in the United States, Italy and Spain. T cells, B-cell-depleted T cells, or PBMCs provided the cDNA or gDNA that served as material.

Trimming shortened V by 1 base and J by 4 bases, and 11 bases separated the two germline ends. The CDR3 sequence is 15 residues long. Germline loops: CDR1 LGHDT, CDR2 YNNKEL (reference sequence). In the source study's methods: Estimates of nucleated cell counts were drawn from the amplification of reference gene primers. Data came from immunoSEQ multiplex PCR; TCRdb stores just in-frame clones and leaves some out. The V and J calls and the clone size are those of that table, but D and trimming were determined from the DNA. The sample yields 200,000 to 250,000 clones, approximately 80% seen once. The TCR originated in a woman older than 75 with acute or convalescent COVID-19. The sequencing input was peripheral blood. The V call is TRBV3-1 (or the pseudogene TRBV3-2), the J call TRBJ1-5, with TRBD1 as a possible D gene (5 bases). CDR3 sequence (DNA): TGTGCCAGCAGCCAAGCATGGGGCGGTAATCAGCCCCAGCATTTT. It yields the protein CASSQAWGGNQPQHF.